This T cell receptor (beta chain) was identified in a study of blood T cell repertoires in COVID-19. TCRdb's table, derived via immunoSEQ multiplex PCR, lists solely in-frame clones and lacks some. The sample has fewer than 120,000 clones, approximately 65% seen once. Per germline, CDR1 SGHTA and CDR2 FQGNSA. This CDR3 region has 13 residues. Trimming cost V 9 bases and J 5 bases, with 14 bases left between them. Material: peripheral blood. This receptor was obtained from a woman aged 55-69 years with acute or convalescent COVID-19. V usage is TRBV7-2 and J usage is TRBJ1-5; possible D gene TRBD1, 5 bases. The CDR3 is CASTVRVDQPQHF. The CDR3 nucleotides read TGTGCCAGTACGGTCAGGGTCGATCAGCCCCAGCATTTT. The complete variable domain, with remaining parts taken from reference TRBV7-2 and TRBJ1-5, reads GAGVSQSPSNKVTEKGKDVELRCDPISGHTALYWYRQSLGQGLEFLIYFQGNSAPDKSGLPSDRFSAERTGGSVSTLTIQRTQQEDSAVYLCASTVRVDQPQHFGDGTRLSIL.